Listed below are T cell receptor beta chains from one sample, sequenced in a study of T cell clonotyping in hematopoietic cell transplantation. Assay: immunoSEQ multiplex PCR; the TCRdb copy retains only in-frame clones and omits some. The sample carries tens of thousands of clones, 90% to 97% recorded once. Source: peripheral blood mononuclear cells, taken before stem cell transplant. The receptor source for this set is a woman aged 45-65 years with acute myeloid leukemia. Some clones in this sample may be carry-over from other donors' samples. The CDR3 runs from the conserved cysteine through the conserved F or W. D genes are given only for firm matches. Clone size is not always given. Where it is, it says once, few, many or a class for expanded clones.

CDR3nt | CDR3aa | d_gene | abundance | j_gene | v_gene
TGTGCCAGCAGGATTGGGACAGTCGAGACCCAGTACTTC | CASRIGTVETQYF | TRBD1 | - | TRBJ2-5 | TRBV11-2
TGTGCCAGCAGCTTAGGGGGGGGCAGACGGCGAGATGGCTACACCTTC | CASSLGGGRRRDGYTF | - | - | TRBJ1-2 | TRBV13
TGTGCCTGGAGTGAAGATGGCTACACCTTC | CAWSEDGYTF | - | - | TRBJ1-2 | TRBV30
TGTGCCTCCCGAGGTAGCGGGGGGGGAGATACGCAGTATTTT | CASRGSGGGDTQYF | TRBD2 | - | TRBJ2-3 | TRBV19
TGCAGCGCAAAGCCGGGTCCCAATGAGCAGTTCTTC | CSAKPGPNEQFF | - | once | TRBJ2-1 | TRBV29-1
TGTGCCAGCTCCTCCGGGACAGGGGCTCTATATAGCAATCAGCCCCAGCATTTT | CASSSGTGALYSNQPQHF | TRBD1 | - | TRBJ1-5 | TRBV18
TGTGCCAGCAGTTTAGCCCTTGGGGGAGCAGACTATGGCTACACCTTC | CASSLALGGADYGYTF | - | - | TRBJ1-2 | TRBV28
TGTGCCAGCAGCATCGGGGGCACTTCCTACGAGCAGTACTTC | CASSIGGTSYEQYF | - | - | TRBJ2-7 | TRBV7-9
TGTGCCAGCAGCTTACCCAAGGGGCAGGGTTCACCCCTCCACTTT | CASSLPKGQGSPLHF | - | - | TRBJ1-6 | TRBV11-2
TGCAGCTCGGGACAGGGTATAGCGGAGACCCAGTACTTC | CSSGQGIAETQYF | TRBD1 | - | TRBJ2-5 | TRBV29-1
TGTGCCAGCAGTGACAGGGGTAGAGGGACATCCTACAATGAGCAGTTCTTC | CASSDRGRGTSYNEQFF | - | - | TRBJ2-1 | TRBV2
TGTGCCAGCAGCTTAGTTGGCAGAACCTACGAGCAGTACTTC | CASSLVGRTYEQYF | - | - | TRBJ2-7 | TRBV7-9